These 10 T cell receptor beta chains were all obtained from the same sample, sequenced in a study of T cell repertoires in ileal Crohn's disease. Produced via immunoSEQ multiplex PCR; TCRdb's table is partial and in-frame only. The sample lists about 15,000 clones, over 45% occurring once. The sequencing input was ileal tissue. These receptors were taken from an adult with Crohn's disease.

This clone has just a few counts. V and J are TRBV11-2 and TRBJ2-5; 10 bases align to TRBD2. This CDR3 comprises 16 residues. V was clipped by 8 bases and J by 3 bases; unmatched bases: 12. The V gene's germline CDR1 is SGHAT and CDR2 FQNNGV. In DNA form, the CDR3 reads TGTGCCAGCTCCCCCGGGGCTAGCGGGAGTAAAGAGACCCAGTACTTC. Encoded protein: CASSPGASGSKETQYF.

V gene TRBV2 combines with J gene TRBJ2-1, with 8 bases lining up with TRBD2. The CDR3 spans 15 residues. The junction had 10 bases not matched to a gene; V was cut back by 6 bases and J by 6 bases. Per the germline V gene, CDR1 is SNHLY and CDR2 is FYNNEI. The CDR3 coding sequence is TGTGCCAGCAGCGCCCAATCCCGGGAGGGCAATGAGCAGTTCTTC. Protein: CASSAQSREGNEQFF.

The rearrangement links TRBV28 to TRBJ2-7, with D possibly matching TRBD1 (6 bases). The germline V and J ends were trimmed by 3 bases and 0 bases, with 12 bases remaining between them. The CDR3 contains 15 residues. The germline CDR1 and CDR2 sequences are MDHEN and SYDVKM. The CDR3 protein is CASSFVRGLSYEQYF. The CDR3 DNA reads as TGTGCCAGCAGTTTCGTCAGGGGCCTCTCCTACGAGCAGTACTTC.

This chain joins TRBV20-1 and TRBJ1-2; no reliable D call. The CDR3 consists of 11 residues. V lost 3 bases and J 8 bases, leaving 10 bases between the germline ends. CDR1 DFQATT and CDR2 SNEGSKA come from the germline V gene (reference sequence). CDR3 in amino acids: CSASGTGGYTF. CDR3 DNA: TGCAGTGCTAGTGGAACGGGGGGCTACACCTTC.

The V call is TRBV18, the J call TRBJ1-2; D perhaps matches TRBD1 (5 bases). CDR3 size: 16 residues. Trimming stripped 6 bases from V and 8 bases from J, with 25 bases between. CDR1 KGHSH and CDR2 LQKENI come from the germline V gene. CDR3 residues: CASSTQAGRLAAGYTF. The DNA for the CDR3 is TGTGCCAGCTCCACCCAAGCAGGGCGCCTGGCCGCGGGCTACACCTTC.

The gene calls are TRBV2 and TRBJ2-5, with D possibly matching TRBD2 (6 bases). CDR3 length: 12 residues. The germline V and J ends were trimmed by 7 bases and 10 bases, with 16 bases remaining between them. Germline CDR1 reads SNHLY; CDR2 reads FYNNEI. The CDR3: CASIPTSLVQYF. In nucleotides, the CDR3 is TGTGCCAGCATTCCCACTAGCCTTGTCCAGTACTTC.

The V and J genes are TRBV19 and TRBJ2-4; 13 bases are shared with TRBD2. Germline V gives CDR1 LNHDA, CDR2 SQIVND (reference sequence). The CDR3 sequence is 16 residues long. After removal of 5 bases from V and 2 bases from J, the junction contained 3 bases not matched to a gene. CDR3: CASSAGLAGPKNIQYF. For the CDR3, the DNA is TGTGCCAGTAGTGCGGGACTAGCGGGGCCCAAAAACATTCAGTACTTC.

This clone was seen only a few times. The chain is built from TRBV4-2 and TRBJ1-2, with a tentative D call TRBD1 (5 bases). CDR1 is LGHNA, CDR2 YNFKEQ, per germline. The CDR3 contains 14 residues. Deletions cut 2 bases from V and 7 bases from J, with 14 bases between. The DNA for the CDR3 is TGTGCCAGCAGCCAAATCACCAGGGAGGGTGGCTACACCTTC. This gives the protein CASSQITREGGYTF.

This clone was seen a handful of times. The V gene is TRBV18, the J gene TRBJ2-2, with D possibly TRBD1 on 6 matching bases. The CDR3 loop spans 15 amino acids. Trimming removed 3 bases from V and 5 bases from J, with 13 bases in between. In germline, CDR1 is KGHSH, CDR2 LQKENI. This CDR3 is CASSPRQDFTGELFF. CDR3 in DNA: TGTGCCAGCTCACCCAGACAGGATTTTACCGGGGAGCTGTTTTTT.

The V and J genes are TRBV10-3 and TRBJ1-2, with D perhaps TRBD1 (6 bases). The CDR3 contains 12 residues. CDR1 is ENHRY and CDR2 is SYGVKD in the germline V gene. Trimming shortened V by 9 bases and J by 7 bases, and 15 bases separated the two germline ends. CDR3 sequence: CAIRLGGAGYTF. CDR3 DNA: TGTGCCATTCGATTAGGGGGGGCTGGCTACACCTTC.